Below, one T cell receptor (beta chain) is given with its context. The source of the sample is a study of early stage breast cancer tumors. TCRdb's copy holds only in-frame clones and misses some; the assay was immunoSEQ multiplex PCR. The sample yields more than 60,000 clones, roughly 80% seen once. Trimming pared 5 bases from V and 5 bases from J, leaving 24 bases between. Germline V gives CDR1 LGHNT, CDR2 FRNRAP. The CDR3 is 18 residues long. The sequence was collected from a person aged 55 to 75 with breast cancer. The V call is TRBV12-5, the J call TRBJ2-2, with D perhaps TRBD1 (6 bases). The source material was blood. The CDR3 DNA is TGTGCTAGTGGTCCCCCACCAATTGACAGGCCGGAGACCGGGGAGCTGTTTTTT. It translates to CASGPPPIDRPETGELFF.